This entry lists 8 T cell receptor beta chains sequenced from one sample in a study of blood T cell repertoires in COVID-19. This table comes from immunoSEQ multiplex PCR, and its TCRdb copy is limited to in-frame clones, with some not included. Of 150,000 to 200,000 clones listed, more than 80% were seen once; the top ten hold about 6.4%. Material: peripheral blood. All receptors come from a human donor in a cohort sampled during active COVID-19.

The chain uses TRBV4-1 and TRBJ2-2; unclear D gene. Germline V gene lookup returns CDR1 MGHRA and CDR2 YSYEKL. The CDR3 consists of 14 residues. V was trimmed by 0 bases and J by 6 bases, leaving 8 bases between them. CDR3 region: CASSQDSRAGELFF. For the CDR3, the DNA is TGCGCCAGCAGCCAAGATTCCCGTGCCGGGGAGCTGTTTTTT.

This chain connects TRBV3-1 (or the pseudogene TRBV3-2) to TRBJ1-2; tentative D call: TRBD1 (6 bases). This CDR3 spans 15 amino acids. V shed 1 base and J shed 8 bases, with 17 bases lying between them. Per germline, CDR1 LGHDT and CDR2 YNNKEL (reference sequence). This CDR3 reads CASSQAPGHSHGYTF. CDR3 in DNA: TGTGCCAGCAGCCAAGCCCCGGGACATTCGCACGGCTACACCTTC.

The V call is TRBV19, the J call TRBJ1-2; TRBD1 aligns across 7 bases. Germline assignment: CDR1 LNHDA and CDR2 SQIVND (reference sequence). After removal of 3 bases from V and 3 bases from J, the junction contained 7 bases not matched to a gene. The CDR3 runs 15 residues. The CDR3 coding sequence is TGTGCCAGTAGTATCGGTGACACAGGGGACTATGGCTACACCTTC. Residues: CASSIGDTGDYGYTF.

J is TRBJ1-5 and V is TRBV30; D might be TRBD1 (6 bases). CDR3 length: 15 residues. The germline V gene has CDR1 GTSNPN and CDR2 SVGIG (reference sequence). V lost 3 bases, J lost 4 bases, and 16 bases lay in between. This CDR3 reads CAWSLGGGWNQPQHF. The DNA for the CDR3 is TGTGCCTGGAGCCTAGGGGGGGGGTGGAATCAGCCCCAGCATTTT. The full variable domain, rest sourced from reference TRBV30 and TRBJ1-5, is SQTIHQWPATLVQPVGSPLSLECTVEGTSNPNLYWYRQAAGRGLQLLFYSVGIGQISSEVPQNLSASRPQDRQFILSSKKLLLSDSGFYLCAWSLGGGWNQPQHFGDGTRLSIL.

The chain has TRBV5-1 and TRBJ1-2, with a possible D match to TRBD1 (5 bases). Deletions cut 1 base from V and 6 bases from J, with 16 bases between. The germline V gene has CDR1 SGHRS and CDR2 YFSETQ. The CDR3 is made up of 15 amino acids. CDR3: CASSLPEGPPNGYTF. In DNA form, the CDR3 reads TGCGCCAGCAGCTTGCCGGAGGGGCCGCCGAATGGCTACACCTTC.

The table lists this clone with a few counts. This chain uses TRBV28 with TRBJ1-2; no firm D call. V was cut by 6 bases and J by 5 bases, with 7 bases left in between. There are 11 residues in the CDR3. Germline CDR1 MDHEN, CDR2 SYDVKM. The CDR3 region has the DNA TGTGCCAGCAGGGCCGTATATGGCTACACCTTC. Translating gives CASRAVYGYTF.

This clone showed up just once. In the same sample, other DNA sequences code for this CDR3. The DNA for the CDR3 is TGCGCCAGCAGCCCGACAGGAGGCACTGAAGCTTTCTTT. It translates to CASSPTGGTEAFF. V and J are TRBV4-1 and TRBJ1-1; possibly TRBD1 for D (6 bases). The CDR3 is 13 residues long. V lost 4 bases, J lost 4 bases, and 10 bases lay in between. In germline, CDR1 is MGHRA, CDR2 YSYEKL.

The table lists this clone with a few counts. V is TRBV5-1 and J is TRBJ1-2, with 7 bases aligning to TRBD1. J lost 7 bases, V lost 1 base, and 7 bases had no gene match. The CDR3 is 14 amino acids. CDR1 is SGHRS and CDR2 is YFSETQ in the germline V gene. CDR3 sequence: CASSLTRQGFGYTF. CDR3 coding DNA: TGCGCCAGCAGCTTGACGAGACAGGGTTTTGGCTACACCTTC.